A single sample is the source of the 9 T cell receptor beta chains below, sequenced in a study of T cell repertoires in cytomegalovirus infection. In TCRdb, the reads were re-called with MiXCR into one record per CDR3 protein. The repertoire holds about 220,000 distinct CDR3 sequences, around two fifths seen once, with 55% to 70% in the top ten. Their cognate antigens are unknown. The source was CD8+ T cells from cultured PBMCs, collected from culture after CMV antigen stimulation. These receptors originate from a human donor in good health (CMV status not recorded). Some clones in this sample may be carry-over from other donors' samples.

The chain is built from TRBV6-1 and TRBJ2-3; D gene ambiguous. The V gene lost 1 base and the J gene lost 0 bases, with 5 bases spanning the gap. Germline assignment: CDR1 MNHNS and CDR2 SASEGT. The CDR3 is made up of 14 amino acids. In DNA form, the CDR3 reads TGTGCCAGCAGTGAAGGAGACAGCACAGATACGCAGTATTTT. As protein: CASSEGDSTDTQYF.

The chain combines TRBV7-3 with TRBJ2-3; the D gene is possibly TRBD2 (5 bases). The CDR3 is made up of 17 amino acids. Trimming left V 0 bases short and J 1 base short, with 14 bases between. Germline V gene lookup returns CDR1 SGHTA and CDR2 FQGTGA. CDR3 coding DNA: TGTGCCAGCAGCTTAACGGAGAGCGCCGGGGGCACAGATACGCAGTATTTT. Protein: CASSLTESAGGTDTQYF.

The chain links TRBV19 to TRBJ1-2; D is possibly TRBD1 (5 bases). Trimming pared 6 bases from V and 3 bases from J, leaving 14 bases between. The germline V gene encodes CDR1 LNHDA and CDR2 SQIVND (reference sequence). The CDR3 is made up of 14 amino acids. As DNA, the CDR3 is TGTGCCAGTAGGACGTCTGGGGCGGACTATGGCTACACCTTC. It specifies CASRTSGADYGYTF.

As to this clonotype: Being one base from a much bigger clone, this may be a read error. The chain carries TRBV7-2 and TRBJ2-1, with D possibly being TRBD2 (5 bases). The CDR3 sequence is 17 residues long. V was trimmed by 7 bases and J by 1 base, leaving 20 bases between them. Germline lookup yields CDR1 SGHTA and CDR2 FQGNSA. This chain's CDR3 is CASNNSVGRTSYNEQFF. The CDR3 DNA reads as TGTGCCAGCAACAATAGCGTGGGTCGTACGTCCTACAATGAGCAGTTCTTC.

This clonotype came up a few times. The V and J genes are TRBV20-1 and TRBJ2-3, with 12 bases lining up with TRBD2. The V and J ends lost 1 base and 4 bases, in that order; junction bases with no gene match: 12. This CDR3 region has 18 residues. Looked up from germline, CDR1 is DFQATT and CDR2 is SNEGSKA (reference sequence). DNA for the CDR3: TGCAGTGCTAGAGGCCAGAAAACTAGCGGGAGGTCGGCAGATACGCAGTATTTT. Translated, it gives CSARGQKTSGRSADTQYF.

This clonotype showed up just a few times. The rearrangement links TRBV9 to TRBJ2-1; tentative D call: TRBD1 (6 bases). The CDR3 runs 13 residues. Deletions cut 3 bases from V and 7 bases from J, with 11 bases between. CDR1 and CDR2 (germline): SGDLS, YYNGEE. CDR3 DNA sequence: TGTGCCAGCAGCGATACAGGGAAGAATGAGCAGTTCTTC. Translated: CASSDTGKNEQFF.

In DNA form, the CDR3 reads TGTGCCTGGCTCGAGAACACTGAAGCTTTCTTT. Amino acid sequence: CAWLENTEAFF. This chain links TRBV30 with TRBJ1-1; D is unresolved. V lost 5 bases, J lost 1 base, and 5 bases lay in between. The CDR3 covers 11 residues. Germline loops: CDR1 GTSNPN, CDR2 SVGIG (reference sequence).

In DNA, the CDR3 is TGTGCCAGCAGCTTATTCCCCGGGCAACATCTGAACACTGAAGCTTTCTTT. Protein sequence: CASSLFPGQHLNTEAFF. This chain connects TRBV11-2 to TRBJ1-1; D gene ambiguous. Germline V gives CDR1 SGHAT, CDR2 FQNNGV. There are 17 residues in the CDR3. Trimming stripped 2 bases from V and 0 bases from J, with 16 bases between.

The sample holds many counts of this clonotype. The CDR3: CASSVRVEGNSGANVLTF. The CDR3 coding sequence is TGTGCCAGCAGCGTTAGGGTGGAGGGCAACTCTGGGGCCAACGTCCTGACTTTC. The chain is built from TRBV7-4 and TRBJ2-6; perhaps TRBD2 as D (6 bases). The ends were cut back, 5 bases at V and 0 bases at J, with 17 bases in the middle. The germline CDR1 and CDR2 sequences are SGHVT and SQSDAQ. There are 18 residues in the CDR3.